Presented here are 32 T cell receptor beta chains from one specimen sequenced in a study of OX40 agonist ivuxolimab in advanced cancers. Method: immunoSEQ multiplex PCR; TCRdb's copy keeps in-frame clones and lacks some. This sample has roughly 80,000 clones; over 85% occur once, and the top ten carry around 2.5%. Sequencing was performed on CD4+ or CD8+ T cells sorted from blood, taken in a trial of the OX40 agonist ivuxolimab. The receptor source for this set is an adult with an advanced solid tumor such as melanoma, head and neck, liver or kidney cancer.

The chain has TRBV30 and TRBJ1-2; D is uncertain. Germline-derived CDR1 and CDR2 are GTSNPN and SVGIG (reference sequence). The CDR3 covers 13 residues. Trimming left V 5 bases short and J 3 bases short, with 13 bases between. The DNA of the CDR3 is TGTGCCTGGGCCCCGGGGTCGGACTATGGCTACACCTTC. Its translation is CAWAPGSDYGYTF.

J is TRBJ2-2 and V is TRBV4-2, with a tentative D call TRBD2 (6 bases). Trimming took off 0 bases at V and 0 bases at J, with 17 bases between the two ends. The CDR3 consists of 19 residues. The germline V gene has CDR1 LGHNA and CDR2 YNFKEQ. CDR3 residues: CASSQDSRPGVTNTGELFF. Here the CDR3 DNA reads TGTGCCAGCAGCCAAGATAGCCGCCCGGGGGTTACGAACACCGGGGAGCTGTTTTTT.

The chain employs TRBV7-9 and TRBJ2-7; 11 bases fit TRBD2. This CDR3 comprises 15 residues. V was pared by 7 bases and J by 6 bases, with 11 bases of the junction left unmatched. Germline V gives CDR1 SEHNR, CDR2 FQNEAQ (reference sequence). The CDR3 DNA reads TGTGCCAGCAAAACCGGGACTAGCGGCCCCCGCGAGCAGTACTTC. Translating gives CASKTGTSGPREQYF.

V gene TRBV2 combines with J gene TRBJ1-2; TRBD1 might be the D (5 bases). This CDR3 is 17 amino acids long. CDR1 is SNHLY, CDR2 FYNNEI, per germline. Trimming removed 6 bases at V and 4 bases at J, with 24 bases between. CDR3 DNA: TGTGCCAGCAGGGGGGGGGTGCAGTACCCAGTAGGCTATGGCTACACCTTC. Its protein product is CASRGGVQYPVGYGYTF.

The gene calls are TRBV10-3 and TRBJ1-6, with no clear D. V was trimmed by 6 bases and J by 7 bases, leaving 16 bases between them. Germline values: CDR1 ENHRY, CDR2 SYGVKD. The CDR3 has 15 residues. This CDR3 reads CAIRGQSGLNSPLHF. For the CDR3, the DNA is TGTGCCATCAGGGGCCAATCGGGTTTGAATTCACCCCTCCACTTT.

The chain has TRBV11-3 and TRBJ2-2; D unclear. The ends were cut back, 3 bases at V and 2 bases at J, with 7 bases in the middle. The CDR3 length is 14 residues. Germline assignment: CDR1 SGHNT and CDR2 YENEEA. CDR3 in amino acids: CASSFRVNTGELFF. The CDR3 nucleotides read TGTGCCAGCAGCTTCCGGGTCAACACCGGGGAGCTGTTTTTT.

A single count supports this clone. The genes are TRBV7-2 and TRBJ1-2, with D unclear. V dropped 1 base and J dropped 4 bases, with 7 bases sitting between them. The CDR3 spans 13 residues. CDR1 is SGHTA, CDR2 FQGNSA, per germline. This chain's CDR3 is CASSLGPVYGYTF. CDR3 nucleotide sequence: TGTGCCAGCAGCTTAGGGCCGGTCTATGGCTACACCTTC.

The V gene is TRBV7-8, the J gene TRBJ2-3, with a weak D call TRBD1 (5 bases). Trimming stripped 1 base from V and 4 bases from J, with 18 bases between. Germline V CDR1 and CDR2: SGHVS, FQNEAQ. The length of the CDR3 is 17 residues. The CDR3 reads CASSLGGGFDGADTQYF. The CDR3 DNA reads as TGTGCCAGCAGCTTAGGGGGCGGCTTTGATGGTGCAGATACGCAGTATTTT.

V usage is TRBV7-9 and J usage is TRBJ1-2; 10 bases align to TRBD1. Germline V gene data show CDR1 as SEHNR and CDR2 as FQNEAQ (reference sequence). The CDR3 runs 13 residues. With 11 bases clipped from V and 2 bases from J, the junction kept 5 bases outside the gene matches. In nucleotides, the CDR3 is TGTGCCTTCCCGGGACAGGGGAACTATGGCTACACCTTC. Protein: CAFPGQGNYGYTF.

This rearrangement joins TRBV5-6 to TRBJ2-7; possibly TRBD1 for D (6 bases). V lost 0 bases to trimming and J lost 6 bases, with 19 bases between them. CDR3 length equals 16 residues. The germline gives CDR1 SGHDT, CDR2 YYEEEE. Here the CDR3 reads CASSLVGHRPNGEQYF. The DNA of the CDR3 is TGTGCCAGCAGCTTGGTGGGACACAGACCGAACGGCGAGCAGTACTTC.

The genes are TRBV5-1 and TRBJ1-5; no definite D call. V was cut by 4 bases and J by 3 bases, with 17 bases left in between. This CDR3 is 16 amino acids long. Germline assignment: CDR1 SGHRS and CDR2 YFSETQ. CDR3 sequence: CASSPEGHGVNQPQHF. As DNA, the CDR3 is TGCGCCAGCAGCCCCGAAGGTCACGGGGTCAATCAGCCCCAGCATTTT.

V and J are TRBV6-1 and TRBJ1-2, with D perhaps TRBD1 (6 bases). CDR1 is MNHNS, CDR2 SASEGT, per germline. This CDR3 has 15 amino acids. The germline V and J ends were trimmed by 8 bases and 3 bases, with 19 bases remaining between them. The CDR3 region has the DNA TGTGCCAGCCGGGGCCACAGGGCAATGGACTATGGCTACACCTTC. This translates into CASRGHRAMDYGYTF.

The gene calls are TRBV9 and TRBJ2-3; 8 positions match TRBD1. The CDR3 sequence is 13 residues long. V dropped 6 bases and J dropped 4; count of bases not matched to a gene: 4. Germline values: CDR1 SGDLS, CDR2 YYNGEE. Here the CDR3 DNA reads TGTGCCAGCATTGGACAGGGCGCAGATACGCAGTATTTT. This codes for CASIGQGADTQYF.

The chain is built from TRBV5-1 and TRBJ2-5; 9 bases are shared with TRBD1. The CDR3 extends over 14 amino acids. Germline V gene lookup returns CDR1 SGHRS and CDR2 YFSETQ. After removal of 3 bases from V and 2 bases from J, the junction contained 2 bases not matched to a gene. The CDR3, as DNA: TGCGCCAGCAGCTCCGGGACAGGGCAAGAGACCCAGTACTTC. Translated: CASSSGTGQETQYF.

For this clone: Within the sample, other DNA sequences also encode this same CDR3. V and J are TRBV29-1 and TRBJ1-1; D ambiguous. Germline CDR1 is SQVTM and CDR2 is ANQGSEA. Trimming removed 7 bases from V and 0 bases from J, with 12 bases in between. CDR3 length equals 13 residues. The CDR3 here is CSAERQVNTEAFF. The CDR3 DNA reads as TGCAGCGCCGAGCGTCAGGTGAACACTGAAGCTTTCTTT.

The chain links TRBV6-1 to TRBJ1-5; a weak D match, TRBD1 (6 bases). The CDR3 totals 15 residues. V lost 4 bases to trimming and J lost 2 bases, with 12 bases between them. From germline, CDR1 is MNHNS and CDR2 SASEGT. The CDR3 DNA reads as TGTGCCAGCAGTGCCGAGGGGGGGGGCAATCAGCCCCAGCATTTT. Its protein is CASSAEGGGNQPQHF.

The J gene is TRBJ1-5, the V gene TRBV2, with 7 positions matching TRBD1. V dropped 8 bases and J dropped 11; count of bases not matched to a gene: 12. The CDR3 contains 13 residues. Germline V gives CDR1 SNHLY, CDR2 FYNNEI. CDR3 amino acids: CASVEGPQGAQHF. In nucleotides, the CDR3 is TGTGCCAGCGTCGAGGGCCCCCAGGGGGCCCAGCATTTT.

This clone has only one observation. J is TRBJ2-3 and V is TRBV5-4; 14 bases fit TRBD2. V lost 4 bases and J lost 1; bases outside the gene matches: 8. Germline CDR1 is SGHNT and CDR2 is YYREEE (reference sequence). CDR3 size: 18 residues. This chain's CDR3 is CASSPRLAGGWGTDTQYF. Written as DNA, the CDR3 is TGTGCCAGCAGCCCTAGACTAGCGGGAGGGTGGGGCACAGATACGCAGTATTTT.

The rearrangement links TRBV19 to TRBJ2-6; D ambiguous. This CDR3 is built from 13 residues. The germline V gene encodes CDR1 LNHDA and CDR2 SQIVND (reference sequence). V gave up 4 bases and J gave up 1 base, with 2 bases separating them. In DNA, the CDR3 is TGTGCCAGTAGTACTTCTGGGGCCAACGTCCTGACTTTC. It yields the protein CASSTSGANVLTF.

The chain is built from TRBV4-1 and TRBJ1-5; the D gene is possibly TRBD1 (6 bases). Trimming removed 4 bases at V and 0 bases at J, with 16 bases between. The CDR3 loop spans 17 amino acids. Per the germline V gene, CDR1 is MGHRA and CDR2 is YSYEKL. This chain's CDR3 is CASSLTATGPSNQPQHF. The CDR3 bases are TGCGCCAGCAGCCTTACAGCGACAGGTCCTAGCAATCAGCCCCAGCATTTT.

V gene TRBV6-1 combines with J gene TRBJ2-1; tentatively, D is TRBD1 or TRBD2 (5 bases each). From germline, CDR1 is MNHNS and CDR2 SASEGT. The CDR3 runs 18 residues. Trimming stripped 2 bases from V and 0 bases from J, with 17 bases between. CDR3 nucleotide sequence: TGTGCCAGCAGTGAACGTGGGGGACGGATGAGCTCCTACAATGAGCAGTTCTTC. Amino acids: CASSERGGRMSSYNEQFF.

This chain uses TRBV11-2 with TRBJ2-5, with D tentatively TRBD2 (6 bases). Germline values: CDR1 SGHAT, CDR2 FQNNGV. This CDR3 is 15 amino acids long. V dropped 3 bases and J dropped 3 bases, with 14 bases sitting between them. As DNA, the CDR3 is TGTGCCAGCAGCTTCGGCGGGACCGCGAAAGAGACCCAGTACTTC. The encoded protein is CASSFGGTAKETQYF.

The V gene is TRBV14, the J gene TRBJ2-6, with D uncertain. The CDR3 has 15 residues. Germline CDR1 SGHDN, CDR2 FVKESK. Trimming left V 1 base short and J 0 bases short, with 4 bases between. The CDR3 coding sequence is TGTGCCAGCAGCCAAGTCCGCTCTGGGGCCAACGTCCTGACTTTC. Its translation: CASSQVRSGANVLTF.

The J gene is TRBJ1-1, the V gene TRBV2, with 9 bases lining up with TRBD1. The CDR3 covers 12 residues. Germline assignment: CDR1 SNHLY and CDR2 FYNNEI. Losses at the gene ends were 6 bases for V and 7 bases for J; bases not matched to a gene: 3. CDR3 region: CASRGDRVEAFF. Written as DNA, the CDR3 is TGTGCCAGCAGAGGGGACAGGGTTGAAGCTTTCTTT.

The chain joins TRBV7-2 to TRBJ1-2, with 7 bases lining up with TRBD1. V was clipped by 5 bases and J by 3 bases; unmatched bases: 6. Germline V lookup: CDR1 SGHTA, CDR2 FQGNSA. The CDR3 runs to 14 residues. The CDR3 DNA reads TGTGCCAGCAGCCAACGCGGGACAGACTATGGCTACACCTTC. It codes for CASSQRGTDYGYTF.

The chain is built from TRBV7-2 and TRBJ1-5; D is unclear. V dropped 1 base and J dropped 7 bases, with 11 bases sitting between them. The CDR3 covers 14 residues. Germline values: CDR1 SGHTA, CDR2 FQGNSA. In nucleotides, the CDR3 is TGTGCCAGCAGCTTAGAACAGCAGAGGCAGCCCCAGCATTTT. This sequence encodes CASSLEQQRQPQHF.

In its sample, this clone was seen once. The J gene is TRBJ1-2, the V gene TRBV28, with D unclear. The CDR3 extends over 12 amino acids. Germline CDR1 and CDR2: MDHEN and SYDVKM. Trimming cost V 5 bases and J 7 bases, with 11 bases left between them. The CDR3 bases are TGTGCCAGCAGTCTCCGGTGGTCTGGCTACACCTTC. This sequence encodes CASSLRWSGYTF.

The V gene is TRBV6-1, the J gene TRBJ1-1; tentatively, D is TRBD1 (6 bases). This CDR3 comprises 14 residues. V was shortened by 2 bases and J by 11 bases, with 18 bases between the two germline ends. Germline V CDR1 and CDR2: MNHNS, SASEGT. The CDR3 nucleotides read TGTGCCAGCAGTGAAATGGTTGGGGGCCCAGAGGCTTTCTTT. This codes for CASSEMVGGPEAFF.

The chain carries TRBV28 and TRBJ1-4; 7 nucleotides align to TRBD1. Germline CDR1 MDHEN, CDR2 SYDVKM. The trim removed 5 bases at V and 4 bases at J, leaving 13 bases unmatched. The CDR3 has 17 residues. CDR3 DNA sequence: TGTGCCAGCAGTCCGACAGGGTCAGTCCTTATTAATGAAAAACTGTTTTTT. Translated, it gives CASSPTGSVLINEKLFF.

The CDR3 DNA reads as TGTGCCAGCAGGATTGGGACGTACGAGCAGTACTTC. Encoded protein: CASRIGTYEQYF. The chain employs TRBV6-1 and TRBJ2-7, with D perhaps assigned TRBD1 or TRBD2 (5 bases each). The length of the CDR3 is 12 residues. Germline assignment: CDR1 MNHNS and CDR2 SASEGT. Trimming pared 6 bases from V and 4 bases from J, leaving 10 bases between.

The chain uses TRBV2 and TRBJ1-2, with a possible D match to TRBD1 (5 bases). Per the germline V gene, CDR1 is SNHLY and CDR2 is FYNNEI. The CDR3 loop spans 16 amino acids. Trimming took off 7 bases at V and 1 base at J, with 19 bases between the two ends. CDR3 region: CASTPDVGERNYGYTF. CDR3 nucleotides: TGTGCCAGCACCCCCGACGTGGGGGAACGTAACTATGGCTACACCTTC. The complete variable domain, with remaining parts taken from reference TRBV2 and TRBJ1-2, reads EPEVTQTPSHQVTQMGQEVILRCVPISNHLYFYWYRQILGQKVEFLVSFYNNEISEKSEIFDDQFSVERPDGSNFTLKIRSTKLEDSAMYFCASTPDVGERNYGYTFGSGTRLTVV.

The chain has TRBV7-6 and TRBJ2-1; 8 positions match TRBD1. Germline loops: CDR1 SGHVS, CDR2 FNYEAQ. V lost 1 base to trimming and J lost 4 bases; unmatched junction nucleotides: 3. The CDR3 is made up of 15 amino acids. The CDR3 sequence is CASSLGDRRYNEQFF. Here the CDR3 DNA reads TGTGCCAGCAGCTTAGGGGACAGGCGTTACAATGAGCAGTTCTTC. The whole variable domain, remainder taken from reference TRBV7-6 and TRBJ2-1, is GAGVSQSPRYKVTKRGQDVALRCDPISGHVSLYWYRQALGQGPEFLTYFNYEAQQDKSGLPNDRFSAERPEGSISTLTIQRTEQRDSAMYRCASSLGDRRYNEQFFGPGTRLTVL.